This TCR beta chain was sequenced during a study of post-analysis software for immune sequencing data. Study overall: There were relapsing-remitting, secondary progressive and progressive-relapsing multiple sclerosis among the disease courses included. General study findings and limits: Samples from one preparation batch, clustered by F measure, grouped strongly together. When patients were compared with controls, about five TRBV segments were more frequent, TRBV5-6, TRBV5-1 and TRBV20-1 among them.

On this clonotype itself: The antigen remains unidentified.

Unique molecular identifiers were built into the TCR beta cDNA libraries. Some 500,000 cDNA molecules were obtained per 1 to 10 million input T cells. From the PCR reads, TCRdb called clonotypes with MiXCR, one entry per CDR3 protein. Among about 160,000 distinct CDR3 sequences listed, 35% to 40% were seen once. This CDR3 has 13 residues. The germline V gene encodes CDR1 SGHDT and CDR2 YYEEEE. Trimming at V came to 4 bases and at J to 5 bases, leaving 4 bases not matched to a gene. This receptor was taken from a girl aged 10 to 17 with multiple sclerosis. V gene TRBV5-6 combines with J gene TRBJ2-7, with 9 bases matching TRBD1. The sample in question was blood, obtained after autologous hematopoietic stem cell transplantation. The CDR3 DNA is TGTGCCAGCAGCCGACAGGGGGGCCACGAGCAGTACTTC. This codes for CASSRQGGHEQYF.